This TCR beta chain was captured by sequencing in a study of cytomegalovirus exposure and HLA in healthy donors (dated by TCRdb to between 2016 and 2019). Regarding the study in general: According to an earlier analysis of 587 of the donors, roughly 180 million T cells yielded 117 million unique TCR beta sequences and 276 Gb of sequence data. In a later analysis, previously published TCR beta repertoires from fewer than 750 donors were re-analyzed and high-resolution HLA genotyping was added so that TCR occurrence patterns could be studied. Along with the approximately 700-subject first cohort, a separate validation cohort of 120 different subjects was used. Among about 390 genotyped donors of the cohort, an average of around 240,000 unique TCR beta nucleotide sequences were sequenced per donor, roughly 20% of them non-productive. The genetic ancestry cluster associated with self-reported Caucasian donors included over 80% of the approximately 400 genotyped donors. All discovery cohort repertoires had been generated on a single sequencing platform. An early release covering about 600 HLA-typed donors comprised about 320 gigabases of sequencing data and about 90 million unique TCR sequences. Donor age, sex, ethnicity and CMV serostatus were compiled together with the repertoire data. To decide whether each TCR beta V gene segment behaved as functional or pseudogenic, an earlier analysis of some 540 of the donors relied on high-throughput TCR beta sequencing. Typing coverage varied by locus: about 620-630 donors for A, B, C, DRB1 and DQB1; roughly 500 for DQA1; 600 to 610 for DPA1; 450 to 480 for DPB1. In a later genetic analysis, genome-wide SNP genotypes for 398 of the 666 donors were used, and that subset was treated as a discovery cohort. Several DR-DQ haplotypes were treated as single units for association and clustering because of strong linkage in the cohort. The study combined high-throughput TCR immunosequencing, statistical association of individual TCRs with disease status, and machine learning to predict cytomegalovirus infection status. The later analysis used no new phenotypic data to find candidate immune exposures, relying instead on TCR beta sequences and their occurrence across donors. The study aimed to test whether cataloging public T cell receptors could reveal signatures of past pathogen exposure. The T cell repertoires of several hundred subjects were profiled by immunosequencing and related to cytomegalovirus serostatus. Both class I and class II loci were covered by HLA typing, at four-digit resolution.

The full study reports these points: Linkage disequilibrium might explain the correlated functional status among segregating V segments, but an unknown experimental factor could not be excluded. A further reported finding was that TCR beta sequences accurately predicted the HLA-A and HLA-B alleles for most subjects in the first cohort. For the cohort, immune exposure information was limited to CMV serostatus. In this cohort, only TCR beta chains were sequenced, and detectable features were limited by the absence of alpha or paired-chain data. According to a later analysis, most CMV-associated TCR beta chains appeared to be HLA-restricted, and the HLA associations seemed to be driven largely by CMV exposure. Assigning TCR associations to individual alleles was difficult when HLA alleles, especially DR and DQ, strongly co-occurred. An association between a missense DCLRE1C variant and V-gene and J-gene trimming of TCR beta chains was found in a later genetic analysis and replicated in an independent cohort. Because HLA typing was missing for some donors at each locus, association tests included only the typed subset. The classifier was reported to diagnose cytomegalovirus status with high specificity and sensitivity in both the original cohort and the validation cohort. Broadly in line with IMGT annotations, most TCR beta V segments showed up in productive rearrangements about 90% or about 30% of the time in an earlier analysis of 450 to 750 of the donors. According to a later analysis, parvovirus B19, influenza, CMV and Epstein-Barr virus appeared linked to several top co-occurrence clusters. A cluster of highly shared sequence variants was judged likely to represent a technical artifact of the sequencing pipeline. Because counts were too low, about 15 rarely observed V segments, including chromosome 9 orphons, were left out of the earlier analysis of 587 of the donors. Some IMGT-functional V segments, including TRBV6-2 and TRBV6-3, could not be distinguished by the 87-base-pair reads and were therefore excluded. In a later analysis, some 17,000 TCR beta sequences were associated with specific HLA alleles at a false discovery rate of 0.05. A total of 150 or so TCR beta chains were listed by the study as associated with cytomegalovirus. According to a later analysis, TCR association rates differed among HLA loci, with DRB1 alleles showing the most associated TCRs and HLA-C alleles showing the fewest. The presence/absence analyses assumed that sequencing depth was roughly uniform across donors, and that assumption may not be true. Compared with the roughly 700-donor mean, donors in an Asian-associated ancestry cluster had fewer N-insertions in productive TCRs, according to a later genetic analysis. Compared with equally common non-associated chains, HLA-associated TCR beta chains in a later analysis were more clonally expanded and had lower generation probabilities. Across donors, most TCR sequences were observed very rarely, whereas some public TCRs were present in many individuals. The authors suggested that the approach could potentially be extended to other disease states and immunological phenotypes. In vitro tests confirmed that a few of the cytomegalovirus-associated TCR beta chains recognize cytomegalovirus antigens.

Library preparation employed the immunoSEQ multiplex PCR assay. The multiplex PCR relied on a mix of 60 forward primers for TCR Vbeta segments and 13 reverse primers for TCR Jbeta segments. Amplification of the CDR3 region of rearranged TCR beta genes was performed with a multiplex PCR assay on genomic DNA. The Illumina HiSeq System was used to sequence the amplified TCR beta libraries as 87-base-pair reads. The study's processing was this. A later analysis tallied approximately 87 million unique TCR beta chains across the approximately 670 repertoires, and approximately 12 million of those chains were shared by two or more donors. Raw reads were error-corrected and collapsed into unique sequences by a nearest-neighbor algorithm in which closely related sequences were merged to remove PCR and sequencing errors. V, D and J gene segments were assigned by aligning CDR3 sequences to IMGT reference sequences. For a sequence to be retained, a match of at least six nucleotides to both a V gene segment and a J gene segment was required. A rearrangement was called productive if the CDR3 had no stop codons and remained in frame with V and J, and every other rearrangement was called non-productive. Following IMGT convention, CDR3 was defined as the stretch from the second conserved V-encoded cysteine up to the conserved J-encoded phenylalanine. The earlier analysis of about 570 of the donors excluded any sequence lacking an unambiguous match to a single V gene segment. In an earlier analysis of some 590 of the donors, a V segment was called functional when productive rearrangements were above 56.7%, and segregating when the standard deviation between donors exceeded 5%. A statistical classification framework was built to diagnose cytomegalovirus status from the catalog of TCR beta chain sequences. V and J gene assignment, in a later analysis, came from comparing TCR nucleotide sequences with IMGT/GENE-DB human TR gene sequences. In a later analysis, CDR3 sequences and most-parsimonious VDJ recombination scenarios were assigned using the TCRdist pipeline. In a later analysis, each TCR beta chain was defined by its CDR3 amino acid sequence together with its V-gene family, and reads without a unique V-gene family were excluded. A later analysis removed 500 to 600 highly shared, low-generation-probability nucleotide sequences to deal with suspected cross-contamination and a sequencing artifact. A later analysis calculated a clonal expansion index for each public chain from normalized within-repertoire ranks of inferred template counts. Generation probabilities in a later analysis came from a VDJ recombination model fitted to out-of-frame rearrangements, and those results were checked against IGoR. A later analysis scored TCR-TCR, TCR-HLA and TCR-CMV co-occurrence with hypergeometric tests, applying a repertoire-size bias correction to TCR pairs. False discovery rates were estimated in a later analysis by permuting HLA or CMV assignments 20 times. A later analysis grouped co-occurring TCRs with DBSCAN, adding TCRdist sequence similarity when clustering within HLA-allele-positive subsets. For co-occurrence clustering, repertoires with fewer than 30,000 or more than 120,000 public chains were excluded, along with 4 to 6 repertoires with anomalous nucleotide sharing. TCRdb re-hosts the immuneACCESS table, in-frame sequences only. Its copies lack some clones; in the studies checked, an unresolved V gene accounts for under half of them, and the cause for the rest is not known. The V and J calls and clone size were taken over from that table, and D and trimming were inferred from the DNA. Here the sample has around 200,000 clones; around 80% occur a single time. The top ten hold 3.7% of the sample.

The cohort comprised 550 to 700 healthy bone marrow donors. At the time of sampling, every cohort member was nominally healthy, though immune exposures that went unrecorded were likely present. The donor was CMV seropositive and belonged to the group of about 290 seropositive cohort members. A peripheral blood sample was provided by each donor, and peripheral blood mononuclear cells were used for TCR beta sequencing. Genomic DNA was extracted from the blood cell samples with the Qiagen DNeasy Blood Extraction Kit. Germline trimming: 7 bases from V, 12 bases from J; junction bases outside gene matches: 9. CDR1 SGHDN and CDR2 FVKESK were looked up in the germline V gene. The CDR3, from cysteine to phenylalanine, totals 13 residues. The sequence is cut down to CDR3 DNA, 39 bases in frame from base 1. Concerning this clone: Its antigen is not yet known. Base qualities are not provided; no much larger clone lies one nucleotide away.

This chain joins TRBV14 to TRBJ2-7; TRBD2 fits 13 bases in the junction. The sample consisted of PBMCs. This TCR was sampled from an older woman in good health and CMV-seropositive. The bases read TGTGCCAGCACTTCGGGACTAGCGGGGAATCGGTACTTC. This translates into CASTSGLAGNRYF.